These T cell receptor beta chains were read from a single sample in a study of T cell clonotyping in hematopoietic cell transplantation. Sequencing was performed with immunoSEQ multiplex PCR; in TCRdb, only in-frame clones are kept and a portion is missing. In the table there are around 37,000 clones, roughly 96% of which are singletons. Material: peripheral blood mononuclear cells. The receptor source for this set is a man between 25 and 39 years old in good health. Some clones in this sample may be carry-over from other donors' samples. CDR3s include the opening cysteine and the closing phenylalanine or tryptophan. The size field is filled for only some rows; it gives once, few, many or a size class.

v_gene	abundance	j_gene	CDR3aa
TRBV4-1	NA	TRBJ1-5	CASGEGDQPQHF
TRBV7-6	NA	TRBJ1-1	CASSRTGGTEAFF
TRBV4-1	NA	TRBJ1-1	CASSQLSGEWTEAFF
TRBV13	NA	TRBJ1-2	CASSFIGSPGGGGYTF
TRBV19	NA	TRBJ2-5	CASRGEETQYF
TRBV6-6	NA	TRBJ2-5	CASTESGPAETQYF
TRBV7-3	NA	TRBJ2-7	CASSPQANYEQYF
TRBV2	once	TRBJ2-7	CARQGSAYEQYF
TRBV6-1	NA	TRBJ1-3	CASRTGLSGNTIYF
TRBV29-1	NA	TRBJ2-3	CSVRRDTDTQYF
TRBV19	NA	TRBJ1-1	CASSMGGQGVKAFF
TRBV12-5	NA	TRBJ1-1	CASGFGNTEAFF
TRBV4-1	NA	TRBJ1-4	CASSQDPEGWVNEKLFF
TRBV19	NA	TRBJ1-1	CASTFPPTYEAFF
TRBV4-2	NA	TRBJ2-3	CASSQDANTDTQYF
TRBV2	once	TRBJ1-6	CASREDRPYNSPLHF
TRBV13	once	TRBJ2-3	CASSLWGTASTDTQYF
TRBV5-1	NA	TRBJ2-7	CASSSLYEQYF
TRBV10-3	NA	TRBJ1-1	CAITSPGIPNTEAFF
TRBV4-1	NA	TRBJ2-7	CASSQDRTSGRTRGQYF
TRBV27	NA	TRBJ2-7	CASSEETLDRIYEQYF
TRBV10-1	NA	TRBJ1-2	CASKVTATNYGYTF
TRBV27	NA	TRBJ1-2	CASSLSRNTGVSGYTF
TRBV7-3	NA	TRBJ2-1	CASSLRLQDGDEQFF
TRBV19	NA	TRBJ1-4	CASRLQGSNEKLFF
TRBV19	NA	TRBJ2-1	CASSTDNLGGARGVIEQFF
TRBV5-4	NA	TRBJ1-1	CASSLTGTEAFF
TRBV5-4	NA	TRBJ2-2	CASSLGGVGNTGELFF
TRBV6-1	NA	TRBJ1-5	CASDLWGNQPQHF
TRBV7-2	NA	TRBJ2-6	CASSLGQGKFSGANVLTF
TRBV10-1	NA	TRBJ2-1	CASSSLAGPLNEQFF
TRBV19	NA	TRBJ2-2	CASSIDSGLVGELFF
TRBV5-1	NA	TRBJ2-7	CASSSDREQYF
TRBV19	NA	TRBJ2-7	CASSTLAAGAEQYF
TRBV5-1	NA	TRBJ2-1	CASSLDQPGFYNEQFF
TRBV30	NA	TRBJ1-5	CAWSSRGRVQPQHF
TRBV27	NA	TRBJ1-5	CASSSQGPGHQPQHF
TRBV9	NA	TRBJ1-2	CASSVAGTYGYTF
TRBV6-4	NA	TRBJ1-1	CASRGERNTEAFF
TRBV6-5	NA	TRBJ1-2	CASSYSEGAYTF
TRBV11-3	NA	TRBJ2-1	CASSSVRDFYEQFF